This T cell receptor beta chain comes out of a study of blood T cell repertoires in COVID-19. As for the study in general: PBMCs, B-cell-depleted T cells, or T cells provided the cDNA or gDNA that made up the material.

Generated by immunoSEQ multiplex PCR, the TCRdb table keeps only in-frame clones and is missing some. The table lists about 440,000 clones, about 85% of them singletons. The cohort comprised adults aged 18 to 89 years residing in about two dozen US areas. Participant reports of clinical history set cohort assignment. The CDR3 consists of 14 residues. V was pared by 6 bases and J by 7 bases, with 4 bases of the junction left unmatched. Germline CDR1 reads SGHAT; CDR2 reads FQNNGV. Sequencing input: PBMCs or T cells enriched from blood (not recorded which). The receptor was isolated from a woman aged 18 to 35 with acute COVID-19. This chain links TRBV11-2 with TRBJ1-6, with 9 bases matching TRBD1. The CDR3 DNA reads TGTGCCAGCAGTTCGGACAGGGGAAATTCACCCCTCCACTTT. It encodes CASSSDRGNSPLHF.